Presented here are 17 T cell receptor beta chains from one specimen sequenced in a study of T cell responses to AZD1222 COVID-19 vaccine (dated by TCRdb to the early 2020s). The time point label, as the study defines it: baseline before first vaccination. Library preparation was by the immunoSEQ multiplex PCR assay. TCRdb retrieved this table from immuneACCESS and kept in-frame rearrangements only. Not all clones are present; in checked studies, unresolved V genes account for under half, and no reason is known for the remainder. The sample table records some 130,000 clones; around 90% of these occur just once. Of the sample, about 2% is held by the ten largest clones. The source was peripheral blood, collected on day 0 of AZD1222 vaccination. All receptors derive from an adult in good health.

The V call is TRBV11-1, the J call TRBJ1-1; D may be TRBD1 (5 bases). Trimming took 5 bases from V and 0 from J, leaving 13 bases between them. The CDR3 totals 15 residues. Germline V gene lookup returns CDR1 SGHAT and CDR2 FQDESV (reference sequence). The CDR3 protein is CASSQDGGLNTEAFF. The CDR3 DNA is TGTGCCAGCAGCCAAGATGGGGGTTTGAACACTGAAGCTTTCTTT. Full variable domain (missing parts from reference TRBV11-1 and TRBJ1-1): EAEVAQSPRYKITEKSQAVAFWCDPISGHATLYWYRQILGQGPELLVQFQDESVVDDSQLPKDRFSAERLKGVDSTLKIQPAELGDSAMYLCASSQDGGLNTEAFFGQGTRLTVV.

The gene calls are TRBV7-3 and TRBJ2-1, with 7 bases that match TRBD2. Germline V CDR1 and CDR2: SGHTA, FQGTGA. V lost 5 bases to trimming and J lost 6 bases; unmatched junction nucleotides: 10. The CDR3 spans 15 residues. This CDR3 is CASSPPGGGPNEQFF. CDR3 sequence (DNA): TGTGCCAGCAGCCCCCCCGGCGGGGGACCCAATGAGCAGTTCTTC.

The chain employs TRBV30 and TRBJ1-4, with a possible D match to TRBD1 (6 bases). This CDR3 region has 15 residues. Trimming pared 1 base from V and 6 bases from J, leaving 15 bases between. Germline V lookup: CDR1 GTSNPN, CDR2 SVGIG (reference sequence). CDR3 region: CAWSALGAGDEKLFF. CDR3 nucleotides: TGTGCCTGGAGTGCTTTAGGGGCAGGGGATGAAAAACTGTTTTTT.

This clone was found a few times. V gene TRBV7-9 combines with J gene TRBJ1-3; 10 bases match TRBD1. The CDR3 runs 18 residues. Per the germline V gene, CDR1 is SEHNR and CDR2 is FQNEAQ (reference sequence). V lost 5 bases to trimming and J lost 0 bases; unmatched junction nucleotides: 10. The DNA for the CDR3 is TGTGCCAGCAGCCCGGGACAGGGGCCAACAGGCTCTGGAAACACCATATATTTT. Amino acid sequence: CASSPGQGPTGSGNTIYF.

This clone has more than one count but fewer than ten. The chain is built from TRBV10-3 and TRBJ1-1, with 8 bases fitting TRBD1. The germline V gene encodes CDR1 ENHRY and CDR2 SYGVKD. J gave up 1 base and V 7 bases, and 2 bases lay outside the gene matches. This CDR3 is 13 amino acids long. The CDR3 here is CAINQGANTEAFF. The CDR3 DNA reads as TGTGCCATCAATCAGGGGGCGAACACTGAAGCTTTCTTT.

The sample holds one count of this clone. The gene calls are TRBV5-5 and TRBJ1-2; TRBD1 matches at 7 bases. In germline, CDR1 is SGHKS, CDR2 YYEKEE (reference sequence). J was trimmed by 6 bases and V by 0 bases; bases with no gene match: 8. CDR3 size: 15 residues. CDR3 amino acids: CASSLGQGGRDGYTF. For the CDR3, the DNA is TGTGCCAGCAGCTTGGGCCAGGGGGGCCGCGATGGCTACACCTTC.

V gene TRBV12-5 combines with J gene TRBJ2-3; 11 nucleotides agree with TRBD2. The CDR3 is 22 amino acids. CDR1 and CDR2 from the germline V gene are LGHNT and FRNRAP. Germline trimming cut 7 bases from V and 2 bases from J; bases unmatched to any gene: 26. CDR3 sequence reads: CASATLHRETSGGQLVTDTQYF. CDR3 sequence (DNA): TGTGCTAGTGCTACGCTCCACAGGGAAACTAGCGGGGGACAACTAGTCACAGATACGCAGTATTTT.

CDR3 region: CASSLDRGLNEQYF. The CDR3 DNA is TGTGCCAGCAGTCTCGACAGGGGGCTCAACGAGCAGTACTTC. The V gene is TRBV2, the J gene TRBJ2-7, with TRBD1 matching 10 bases. The CDR3 has 14 residues. Looked up from germline, CDR1 is SNHLY and CDR2 is FYNNEI. J was trimmed by 5 bases and V by 5 bases; bases with no gene match: 6.

There are a few counts of this clone. The DNA of the CDR3 is TGTGCCATCAGTGACGGTAATTCACCCCTCCACTTT. It is translated as CAISDGNSPLHF. The J gene is TRBJ1-6, the V gene TRBV10-3; D ambiguous. The germline V gene encodes CDR1 ENHRY and CDR2 SYGVKD. The CDR3 contains 12 residues. The V gene lost 3 bases and the J gene lost 6 bases, with 3 bases spanning the gap.

The rearrangement joins TRBV7-6 to TRBJ1-4, with 9 bases that match TRBD1. This CDR3 is built from 16 residues. The germline CDR1 and CDR2 sequences are SGHVS and FNYEAQ. V was pared by 5 bases and J by 7 bases, with 11 bases of the junction left unmatched. Here the CDR3 reads CASSLGTGSGGEKLFF. CDR3 DNA sequence: TGTGCCAGCAGCCTCGGGACAGGGTCAGGAGGTGAAAAACTGTTTTTT. Variable domain in full (rest from reference TRBV7-6 and TRBJ1-4): GAGVSQSPRYKVTKRGQDVALRCDPISGHVSLYWYRQALGQGPEFLTYFNYEAQQDKSGLPNDRFSAERPEGSISTLTIQRTEQRDSAMYRCASSLGTGSGGEKLFFGSGTQLSVL.

The V gene is TRBV10-3, the J gene TRBJ1-1, with no clear D. The germline gives CDR1 ENHRY, CDR2 SYGVKD. The CDR3 length is 14 residues. V lost 1 base and J 2 bases, leaving 8 bases between the germline ends. CDR3: CAISELAGNTEAFF. CDR3 DNA: TGTGCCATCAGTGAGTTGGCGGGCAACACTGAAGCTTTCTTT.

This clone has only a few counts. J is TRBJ1-2 and V is TRBV5-5; D call uncertain. Germline loops: CDR1 SGHKS, CDR2 YYEKEE (reference sequence). Trimming left V 0 bases short and J 2 bases short, with 11 bases between. There are 15 residues in the CDR3. CDR3 region: CASSLGGDGNYGYTF. The CDR3 DNA reads TGTGCCAGCAGCTTGGGGGGAGACGGCAACTATGGCTACACCTTC.

The chain is built from TRBV27 and TRBJ2-7; 7 bases align to TRBD2. This CDR3 has 14 amino acids. Germline V CDR1 and CDR2: MNHEY, SMNVEV (reference sequence). V lost 7 bases and J lost 6; bases outside the gene matches: 12. CDR3 DNA: TGTGCCAGCACTCTAAGGGAGGGGCGGTCCGAGCAGTACTTC. Amino acids: CASTLREGRSEQYF.

The CDR3 nucleotides are TGTGCCACCAGCAGACTGACAGGCAATCAGCCCCAGCATTTT. It yields the protein CATSRLTGNQPQHF. V gene TRBV15 combines with J gene TRBJ1-5; possibly TRBD1 for D (5 bases). Germline lookup yields CDR1 LNHNV and CDR2 YYDKDF (reference sequence). The CDR3 spans 14 residues. With 2 bases removed from V and 2 bases from J, the gap between germline ends came to 7 bases.

V usage is TRBV12-5 and J usage is TRBJ2-5, with 13 bases lining up with TRBD2. The CDR3 is made up of 17 amino acids. Germline CDR1 LGHNT, CDR2 FRNRAP. Losses at the gene ends were 1 base for V and 0 bases for J; bases not matched to a gene: 2. The CDR3 sequence is CASGLGTSGSNQETQYF. CDR3 bases: TGTGCTAGTGGTTTGGGGACTAGCGGGAGTAACCAAGAGACCCAGTACTTC.

The chain joins TRBV2 to TRBJ1-3; a possible D gene is TRBD1 (5 bases). The CDR3 extends over 15 amino acids. Deletions cut 0 bases from V and 0 bases from J, with 6 bases between. CDR1 is SNHLY, CDR2 FYNNEI, per germline. CDR3 in amino acids: CASSEAGTSGNTIYF. As DNA, the CDR3 is TGTGCCAGCAGTGAAGCAGGGACCTCTGGAAACACCATATATTTT.

The chain links TRBV19 to TRBJ2-1; the D gene is possibly TRBD2 (5 bases). Germline V gene lookup returns CDR1 LNHDA and CDR2 SQIVND (reference sequence). V dropped 5 bases and J dropped 5 bases, with 16 bases sitting between them. The CDR3 is 15 amino acids. In DNA, the CDR3 is TGTGCCAGTAGTCCAACGGGGAGTGGGGACAATGAGCAGTTCTTC. Translated, it gives CASSPTGSGDNEQFF.